Sequencing of this T cell receptor (beta chain) was carried out in a study of human T cells and chemical hapten exposure. Background on the study: Sensitization was performed using 2% DPC on an approximately 2 cm by approximately 2 cm upper inner arm skin site. Points from the study as a whole: TCRs exceeding a frequency of 1 in 1000 stayed unchanged under DPC sensitization.

TCRdb processed the RACE reads anew with MiXCR; each CDR3 protein has one entry. The table lists 60,000 to 70,000 distinct CDR3 sequences, around 9.9% of them singletons. As to time point: pre-sensitization, week 0. Treatment specified: therapeutic diphenylcyclopropenone sensitization with weekly scalp DPC. Blood was drawn before each patch test was applied. This clonotype was observed at least ten times. Its antigen is not known. This receptor was obtained from a woman between 45 and 65 years old with alopecia areata. Some clones in this sample may be carry-over from other donors' samples. Sequences were derived from whole blood, sampled in connection with sensitization to the hapten diphenylcyclopropenone (DPC).

CDR3 bases: TGCAGTGCGAACAGGGACTCAGATACGCAGTATTTT. This codes for CSANRDSDTQYF. The V gene is TRBV20-1, the J gene TRBJ2-3; D possibly matches TRBD1 or TRBD2 (6 bases each). Looked up from germline, CDR1 is DFQATT and CDR2 is SNEGSKA (reference sequence). Trimming left V 6 bases short and J 4 bases short, with 11 bases between. The CDR3 loop spans 12 amino acids.